This T cell receptor (beta chain) appears in the sequencing data of a study of yellow fever vaccine responses in identical twins. Broader study findings: The T cell response to vaccination in identical twins was reportedly partly convergent and partly personalized.

Each CDR3 protein is one row after TCRdb ran MiXCR on the RT-PCR reads. The sample includes about 10,000 distinct CDR3 sequences, over 65% seen only once; the top ten take around 2%. About this clonotype: Its specificity is unknown.

The sequence was obtained from a young woman who received the yellow fever vaccine. Sample: T cells from blood (PBMCs), unsorted or a sorted subset (not recorded which), taken before or after yellow fever vaccination (not recorded which).

The CDR3 sequence is CASTKGFTGANVLTF. The CDR3 region has the DNA TGTGCCAGCACCAAAGGGTTTACTGGGGCCAACGTCCTGACTTTC. V gene TRBV11-3 combines with J gene TRBJ2-6, with unresolved D. Germline CDR1 and CDR2: SGHNT and YENEEA. This CDR3 spans 15 amino acids. V lost 7 bases, J lost 2 bases, and 12 bases lay in between.